This T cell receptor (beta chain) was found in a study of cytomegalovirus exposure and HLA in healthy donors. Clones were sequenced by immunoSEQ multiplex PCR, and TCRdb holds only the in-frame ones, with some missing. The profile shows 68,000 or so clones, 90% to 95% of them singletons. Comment on this clone: Its antigen is still unknown.

Germline V gene lookup returns CDR1 ENHRY and CDR2 SYGVKD. The V and J ends lost 3 bases and 11 bases respectively, with 19 bases between them. The CDR3 sequence is 14 residues long. Study-level results: Subsequent analysis of the 120 or so validation repertoires found a tendency for first-cohort TCR clusters to co-occur.

Sequenced material: PBMCs. This TCR was recovered from a man younger than 35 in good health and CMV-seronegative. V gene TRBV10-3 combines with J gene TRBJ1-1; TRBD1 might be the D (5 bases). Here the CDR3 reads CAISEEVGSRGAFF. In DNA, the CDR3 is TGTGCCATCAGTGAAGAAGTCGGGTCCCGGGGGGCTTTCTTT.